This is a list of T cell receptor beta chains from one sample in a study of Tregs in tolerant kidney transplant recipients. The protocol was immunoSEQ multiplex PCR, while the TCRdb copy is restricted to in-frame clones and leaves out a portion. Of about 110,000 clones in the sample, 85% to 90% are singletons; the top ten hold just under 0.35%. The sample here was CD4+ T cells from blood, taken before the transplant. The receptors originated from a human donor who received a combined kidney and bone marrow transplant. The CDR3 runs from the conserved cysteine through the conserved F or W. D genes are given only for firm matches. Where a row states a size, it is once, few, many or the class of an expanded clone; other rows omit it.

d_call	v_call	j_call	clone_size	cdr3_aa	cdr3_nt
-	TRBV9	TRBJ1-2	-	CASSANALSYGYTF	TGTGCCAGCAGCGCGAACGCCCTATCCTATGGCTACACCTTC
TRBD1	TRBV6-1	TRBJ2-7	-	CASSEGQGVYEQYF	TGTGCCAGCAGTGAGGGACAGGGGGTGTACGAGCAGTACTTC
-	TRBV7-2	TRBJ2-7	few	CASSFSAYEQYF	TGTGCCAGCAGCTTCTCTGCCTACGAGCAGTACTTC
-	TRBV7-2	TRBJ1-1	-	CASSLGWANTEAFF	TGTGCCAGCAGCCTAGGCTGGGCTAACACTGAAGCTTTCTTT
-	TRBV7-6	TRBJ1-1	-	CASALQVDTEAFF	TGTGCCAGCGCATTACAGGTAGACACTGAAGCTTTCTTT
TRBD2	TRBV19	TRBJ2-3	-	CASSPGGAGPTDTQYF	TGTGCCAGTAGCCCCGGCGGAGCGGGACCCACAGATACGCAGTATTTT
-	TRBV9	TRBJ1-1	-	CASSVEPGMNTEAFF	TGTGCCAGCAGCGTAGAGCCGGGGATGAACACTGAAGCTTTCTTT
-	TRBV28	TRBJ2-7	-	CASVPWGQGGGYEQYF	TGTGCCAGCGTCCCTTGGGGGCAGGGCGGAGGCTACGAGCAGTACTTC
-	TRBV14	TRBJ2-6	-	CASSNLRANVLTF	TGTGCCAGCAGCAACTTGAGGGCCAACGTCCTGACTTTC
-	TRBV6-5	TRBJ2-7	-	CASSLHSTGTQYF	TGTGCCAGCAGCCTTCATTCAACGGGTACGCAGTACTTC
TRBD1	TRBV7-9	TRBJ1-5	-	CASSIDRAQPQHF	TGTGCCAGCAGCATAGACAGGGCGCAGCCCCAGCATTTT
-	TRBV2	TRBJ1-1	-	CASGGYGTEAFF	TGTGCCAGCGGGGGGTATGGCACTGAAGCTTTCTTT
-	TRBV5-1	TRBJ1-6	few	CASSAGDNSPLHF	TGCGCCAGCAGCGCGGGGGACAATTCACCCCTCCACTTT
TRBD2	TRBV2	TRBJ2-5	-	CASGRDSPQETQYF	TGTGCCAGCGGGAGGGACTCTCCCCAAGAGACCCAGTACTTC
-	TRBV5-5	TRBJ1-4	-	CASSLAGGLNEKLFF	TGTGCCAGCAGCTTGGCCGGGGGGCTGAATGAAAAACTGTTTTTT
TRBD2	TRBV28	TRBJ2-1	-	CASSLLADEQFF	TGTGCCAGCAGTCTTCTAGCGGATGAGCAGTTCTTC
-	TRBV18	TRBJ1-1	-	CASSPVGAQEEAFF	TGTGCCAGCTCACCGGTAGGGGCACAGGAGGAAGCTTTCTTT
TRBD1	TRBV18	TRBJ2-7	-	CASSPGQSYEQYF	TGTGCCAGCTCACCGGGACAGAGCTACGAGCAGTACTTC
TRBD1	TRBV6-1	TRBJ2-1	-	CASSLQGATYNEQFF	TGTGCCAGCAGTTTGCAGGGGGCGACCTACAATGAGCAGTTCTTC
TRBD1	TRBV6-5	TRBJ1-5	-	CASSLTGDNQPQHF	TGTGCCAGCAGTCTCACAGGGGACAATCAGCCCCAGCATTTT
TRBD2	TRBV7-2	TRBJ2-7	-	CASSIIGTSGSYEQYF	TGTGCCAGCAGCATAATCGGGACTAGCGGGTCCTACGAGCAGTACTTC
-	TRBV30	TRBJ1-1	-	CAWSEGRTEAFF	TGTGCCTGGAGTGAGGGGAGGACTGAAGCTTTCTTT
-	TRBV11-2	TRBJ1-4	-	CASSLNRAEEKLFF	TGTGCCAGCAGCTTAAACAGGGCCGAGGAAAAACTGTTTTTT
-	TRBV7-9	TRBJ1-2	-	CASSPPAIMGGYGYTF	TGTGCCAGCAGCCCACCCGCCATCATGGGGGGCTATGGCTACACCTTC
-	TRBV19	TRBJ1-2	-	CASRPGTINYGYTF	TGTGCCAGTAGACCCGGGACAATAAACTATGGCTACACCTTC
-	TRBV18	TRBJ2-5	-	CASSPRNSPETQYF	TGTGCCAGCTCACCACGTAACTCGCCGGAGACCCAGTACTTC
TRBD1	TRBV6-5	TRBJ1-2	-	CASRLQGAGGYTF	TGTGCCAGCAGACTCCAGGGGGCGGGTGGCTACACCTTC
-	TRBV7-8	TRBJ1-1	-	CASSFSGNTEAFF	TGTGCCAGCAGCTTTTCAGGGAACACTGAAGCTTTCTTT
-	TRBV5-8	TRBJ2-7	-	CASGPPRKDQYF	TGTGCCAGCGGGCCTCCGAGAAAGGATCAGTACTTC
TRBD2	TRBV7-8	TRBJ2-7	few	CASSFRGGYEQYF	TGTGCCAGCAGCTTCCGGGGGGGCTACGAGCAGTACTTC
-	TRBV19	TRBJ2-3	-	CASSSFIGLARSTDTQYF	TGTGCCAGTAGTTCGTTCATAGGGCTAGCACGAAGCACAGATACGCAGTATTTT
-	TRBV19	TRBJ2-3	-	CASSIVAPGKADTQYF	TGTGCCAGTAGTATAGTCGCCCCAGGGAAGGCAGATACGCAGTATTTT
TRBD2	TRBV27	TRBJ2-4	-	CASSPSGTLAKNIQYF	TGTGCCAGCAGCCCTAGCGGGACCTTAGCCAAAAACATTCAGTACTTC
-	TRBV10-2	TRBJ1-2	-	CASSNNRVSYGYTF	TGCGCCAGCAGTAACAATCGGGTCAGCTATGGCTACACCTTC
TRBD1	TRBV29-1	TRBJ2-7	-	CSARTGQTYEQYF	TGCAGCGCCAGGACAGGGCAGACCTACGAGCAGTACTTC
TRBD2	TRBV11-2	TRBJ2-7	-	CASSLVAGGQAYEQYF	TGTGCCAGCAGCTTAGTAGCGGGAGGGCAGGCCTACGAGCAGTACTTC
TRBD1	TRBV28	TRBJ2-2	-	CATARGQGDTGELFF	TGTGCCACCGCTAGGGGACAGGGGGACACCGGGGAGCTGTTTTTT
TRBD2	TRBV5-4	TRBJ2-7	-	CASSSRVVSGRAYEQYF	TGTGCCAGCAGCTCCCGGGTAGTGAGCGGGAGGGCCTACGAGCAGTACTTC
TRBD1	TRBV15	TRBJ2-7	-	CATSRDRWDRERAYEQYF	TGTGCCACCAGCAGAGATAGATGGGACAGGGAAAGGGCCTACGAGCAGTACTTC
-	TRBV5-1	TRBJ2-1	-	CASSLQVNEQFF	TGCGCCAGCAGCTTGCAGGTCAATGAGCAGTTCTTC
TRBD2	TRBV5-3	TRBJ2-5	-	CARSLTGRVPSGSAQETQYF	TGTGCCAGAAGCTTGACCGGGAGGGTCCCGTCGGGCTCGGCCCAAGAGACCCAGTACTTC
TRBD2	TRBV18	TRBJ2-1	-	CASSKGLAGEGEQFF	TGTGCCAGCTCAAAGGGACTAGCGGGAGAGGGTGAGCAGTTCTTC
TRBD1	TRBV6-5	TRBJ2-5	-	CASSWADRGDETQYF	TGTGCCAGCAGTTGGGCGGACAGGGGTGATGAGACCCAGTACTTC
-	TRBV18	TRBJ1-4	few	CASSPPSVRQLFF	TGTGCCAGCTCACCACCGTCGGTTCGTCAACTGTTTTTT
-	TRBV4-3	TRBJ2-1	-	CASSKRAVGSSYNEQFF	TGCGCCAGCAGTAAGCGGGCAGTTGGAAGCTCCTACAATGAGCAGTTCTTC
TRBD1	TRBV5-1	TRBJ2-7	few	CASSRDSYEQYF	TGCGCCAGCAGTAGGGACAGCTACGAGCAGTACTTC
-	TRBV19	TRBJ2-2	-	CASSPGGELFF	TGTGCCAGTAGTCCCGGCGGGGAGCTGTTTTTT
TRBD1	TRBV6-4	TRBJ1-1	-	CASSVLRAGGKLANTEAFF	TGTGCCAGCAGTGTCCTCCGGGCAGGGGGTAAATTGGCGAACACTGAAGCTTTCTTT
-	TRBV4-1	TRBJ2-7	-	CASRQAYTDSSYEQYF	TGCGCCAGCAGACAGGCCTATACGGATTCCTCCTACGAGCAGTACTTC
-	TRBV7-9	TRBJ1-5	-	CASSFVDQPQHF	TGTGCCAGCAGCTTTGTCGATCAGCCCCAGCATTTT
-	TRBV12-1	TRBJ1-5	-	CASSFAGQCRNQPQHF	TGTGCCAGCAGCTTTGCGGGACAATGTCGGAATCAGCCCCAGCATTTT
TRBD1	TRBV6-5	TRBJ2-7	-	CASSRSGGHSYEQYF	TGTGCCAGCAGCCGCTCAGGGGGACACTCCTACGAGCAGTACTTC
-	TRBV28	TRBJ2-7	-	CASSLRYEQYF	TGTGCCAGCAGTCTCCGGTACGAGCAGTACTTC
TRBD1	TRBV6-1	TRBJ2-3	-	CASSESGTGTDTQYF	TGTGCCAGCAGTGAGTCTGGGACAGGGACAGATACGCAGTATTTT
TRBD1	TRBV5-4	TRBJ2-2	-	CASSYDRVKDTGELFF	TGTGCCAGCAGCTACGACAGGGTAAAGGACACCGGGGAGCTGTTTTTT
TRBD1	TRBV5-8	TRBJ2-7	-	CASSPQGAGGEQYF	TGTGCCAGCAGCCCACAGGGGGCTGGGGGGGAGCAGTACTTC
-	TRBV6-1	TRBJ1-3	-	CASSVQGFNTIYF	TGTGCCAGCAGTGTTCAGGGTTTCAACACCATATATTTT
-	TRBV11-2	TRBJ2-5	-	CASSPPSTRETQYF	TGTGCCAGCAGCCCCCCTAGCACCCGAGAGACCCAGTACTTC
-	TRBV15	TRBJ2-7	-	CATSREVGARSSYEQYF	TGTGCCACCAGCAGAGAGGTTGGAGCGCGTAGCTCCTACGAGCAGTACTTC